This section outlines one T cell receptor beta chain sequence together with its context. Its antigen remains unidentified. Per-nucleotide qualities are absent, and no much larger clonotype sits a single base away. The sample belongs to a study of T cell changes during pregnancy in multiple sclerosis (dated by TCRdb to the late 2010s). Broadly, across the study: The study looked at changes in the T cell repertoire across pregnancy in women with multiple sclerosis.

The CDR3 runs 15 residues from the cysteine to the phenylalanine. The only DNA kept is the CDR3, 45 bases in frame from the first base. Trimming accounts for 5 bases at V and 0 bases at J, while the number of junction bases matched to no gene is 5. The germline V gene (reference sequence) yields SEHNR for CDR1 and FQNEAQ for CDR2. The method behind the library was the immunoSEQ multiplex PCR assay. Sourced from immuneACCESS, this table was stored by TCRdb with only in-frame sequences that have V and J called. A share of the clones is absent; for the studies checked, an unresolved V gene accounts for under half, and the remainder has no known explanation. The sample table holds more than 15,000 clones, of which 70% to 90% were seen once. 7.5% of the sample lies in the top ten.

The sequence derives from a female donor in good health, enrolled as a control in a pregnancy study. The sequence links TRBV7-9 to TRBJ2-7; TRBD1 matches 9 bases in the middle. Sequencing used CD8+ T cells from peripheral blood mononuclear cells, obtained in the second trimester of pregnancy. The CDR3 protein is CASSADRGSSYEQYF. The DNA reads as follows: TGTGCCAGCAGCGCCGACAGGGGGAGCTCCTACGAGCAGTACTTC.